Listed below are T cell receptor beta chains from one sample, sequenced in a study of shared clonotypes between healthy human individuals. Only in-frame clones appear in the TCRdb table, and some are missing; sequencing was by immunoSEQ multiplex PCR. This table holds about 2,100,000 clones, about 93% found once. The source material was naive CD8+ T cells from PBMCs. The receptor source for this set is a man between 18 and 29 years old in good health. Some clones in this sample may be carry-over from other donors' samples. Each CDR3 is given with its conserved first and last residue. A D gene is named only where the DNA matches it firmly. For some rows the clone size is stated as once, few or many, or as a class when expanded; others skip it.

D gene: NA; clone size: NA; V gene: TRBV27; CDR3 length: 13; J gene: TRBJ2-7; CDR3 protein: CASSSRLTSEQYF; CDR3 DNA: TGTGCCAGCAGTTCAAGACTCACTAGCGAGCAGTACTTC
D gene: TRBD1; clone size: NA; V gene: TRBV25-1; CDR3 length: 12; J gene: TRBJ2-1; CDR3 protein: CASSYGQVRQFF; CDR3 DNA: TGTGCCAGCAGTTATGGACAGGTACGGCAGTTCTTC
D gene: TRBD2; clone size: NA; V gene: TRBV7-6; CDR3 length: 15; J gene: TRBJ2-1; CDR3 protein: CASSSEAGETDEQFF; CDR3 DNA: TGTGCCAGCAGTTCCGAAGCGGGAGAGACTGATGAGCAGTTCTTC
D gene: TRBD1; clone size: NA; V gene: TRBV11-3; CDR3 length: 14; J gene: TRBJ2-7; CDR3 protein: CASSFIGQGHEQYF; CDR3 DNA: TGTGCCAGCAGCTTCATCGGACAGGGGCACGAGCAGTACTTC
D gene: NA; clone size: NA; V gene: TRBV27; CDR3 length: 14; J gene: TRBJ2-7; CDR3 protein: CASSLALGSYEQYF; CDR3 DNA: TGTGCCAGCAGTTTAGCTCTGGGGTCCTACGAGCAGTACTTC
D gene: NA; clone size: NA; V gene: TRBV21-1; CDR3 length: 15; J gene: TRBJ2-7; CDR3 protein: CASSKAGCSPYEQYF; CDR3 DNA: TGTGCCAGCAGCAAAGCGGGGTGCAGCCCCTACGAGCAGTACTTC
D gene: TRBD2; clone size: once; V gene: TRBV9; CDR3 length: 16; J gene: TRBJ2-7; CDR3 protein: CASSERLAGGFDEQYF; CDR3 DNA: TGTGCCAGCAGCGAACGACTAGCGGGAGGGTTCGACGAGCAGTACTTC
D gene: NA; clone size: NA; V gene: TRBV7-2; CDR3 length: 15; J gene: TRBJ2-7; CDR3 protein: CASSLGYEGRNEQYF; CDR3 DNA: TGTGCCAGCAGCTTAGGCTATGAGGGTAGAAACGAGCAGTACTTC
D gene: NA; clone size: NA; V gene: TRBV10-3; CDR3 length: 12; J gene: TRBJ2-3; CDR3 protein: CAILSSTDTQYF; CDR3 DNA: TGTGCCATCCTTTCCAGCACAGATACGCAGTATTTT
D gene: NA; clone size: NA; V gene: TRBV5-4; CDR3 length: 16; J gene: TRBJ2-2; CDR3 protein: CASSSGTTGYTGELFF; CDR3 DNA: TGTGCCAGCAGCTCCGGCACTACTGGGTACACCGGGGAGCTGTTTTTT
D gene: NA; clone size: NA; V gene: TRBV28; CDR3 length: 15; J gene: TRBJ1-5; CDR3 protein: CASTVTRYSNQPQHF; CDR3 DNA: TGTGCCAGCACAGTCACTCGTTATAGCAATCAGCCCCAGCATTTT
D gene: NA; clone size: NA; V gene: TRBV9; CDR3 length: 14; J gene: TRBJ1-2; CDR3 protein: CASSGQADNYGYTF; CDR3 DNA: TGTGCCAGCAGTGGGCAGGCCGATAACTATGGCTACACCTTC
D gene: TRBD1; clone size: few; V gene: TRBV4-1; CDR3 length: 13; J gene: TRBJ1-1; CDR3 protein: CASSQIGQGEAFF; CDR3 DNA: TGCGCCAGCAGCCAAATAGGACAGGGTGAAGCTTTCTTT
D gene: TRBD2; clone size: NA; V gene: TRBV4-2; CDR3 length: 16; J gene: TRBJ2-1; CDR3 protein: CASSQGAGGGYNEQFF; CDR3 DNA: TGTGCCAGCAGCCAAGGAGCGGGGGGAGGGTACAATGAGCAGTTCTTC
D gene: TRBD1; clone size: NA; V gene: TRBV7-9; CDR3 length: 15; J gene: TRBJ2-3; CDR3 protein: CASSLIGTGDDTQYF; CDR3 DNA: TGTGCCAGCAGCTTAATCGGGACAGGGGACGATACGCAGTATTTT
D gene: NA; clone size: NA; V gene: TRBV27; CDR3 length: 13; J gene: TRBJ2-7; CDR3 protein: CASSPTVSYEQYF; CDR3 DNA: TGTGCCAGCAGCCCGACAGTCTCCTACGAGCAGTACTTC
D gene: NA; clone size: few; V gene: TRBV7-2; CDR3 length: 14; J gene: TRBJ1-3; CDR3 protein: CASSFTGSGNTIYF; CDR3 DNA: TGTGCCAGCAGCTTTACAGGGTCTGGAAACACCATATATTTT
D gene: NA; clone size: NA; V gene: TRBV10-3; CDR3 length: 15; J gene: TRBJ1-5; CDR3 protein: CAISESGRSNQPQHF; CDR3 DNA: TGTGCCATCAGTGAGTCGGGGCGTAGCAATCAGCCCCAGCATTTT
D gene: NA; clone size: once; V gene: TRBV5-4; CDR3 length: 16; J gene: TRBJ1-5; CDR3 protein: CASSFDGPYSNQPQHF; CDR3 DNA: TGTGCCAGCAGCTTCGACGGACCTTATAGCAATCAGCCCCAGCATTTT
D gene: TRBD1; clone size: once; V gene: TRBV27; CDR3 length: 18; J gene: TRBJ1-4; CDR3 protein: CASSPLGTGGTGNEKLFF; CDR3 DNA: TGTGCCAGCAGTCCGCTGGGGACAGGGGGTACTGGAAATGAAAAACTGTTTTTT
D gene: NA; clone size: once; V gene: TRBV27; CDR3 length: 12; J gene: TRBJ2-3; CDR3 protein: CASSPGPGTQYF; CDR3 DNA: TGTGCCAGCAGTCCCGGACCGGGTACGCAGTATTTT
D gene: TRBD1; clone size: NA; V gene: TRBV29-1; CDR3 length: 15; J gene: TRBJ1-1; CDR3 protein: CSVQLRGGGNTEAFF; CDR3 DNA: TGCAGCGTACAACTCAGGGGGGGAGGGAACACTGAAGCTTTCTTT
D gene: TRBD2; clone size: NA; V gene: TRBV7-9; CDR3 length: 15; J gene: TRBJ2-7; CDR3 protein: CASSPLAGRGDEQYF; CDR3 DNA: TGTGCCAGCAGCCCATTAGCCGGGAGGGGTGACGAGCAGTACTTC
D gene: TRBD1; clone size: NA; V gene: TRBV27; CDR3 length: 13; J gene: TRBJ1-1; CDR3 protein: CASRDRGLTEAFF; CDR3 DNA: TGTGCCAGCAGGGACAGGGGGCTGACTGAAGCTTTCTTT
D gene: NA; clone size: NA; V gene: TRBV6-1; CDR3 length: 15; J gene: TRBJ2-6; CDR3 protein: CASSESPFGANVLTF; CDR3 DNA: TGTGCCAGCAGTGAATCACCCTTTGGGGCCAACGTCCTGACTTTC
D gene: NA; clone size: NA; V gene: TRBV27; CDR3 length: 13; J gene: TRBJ2-7; CDR3 protein: CASSLGNSYEQYF; CDR3 DNA: TGTGCCAGCAGCCTAGGGAACTCCTACGAGCAGTACTTC
D gene: TRBD1; clone size: NA; V gene: TRBV18; CDR3 length: 13; J gene: TRBJ2-1; CDR3 protein: CASSVDRGYEQFF; CDR3 DNA: TGTGCCAGCTCAGTAGACAGGGGCTATGAGCAGTTCTTC
D gene: TRBD2; clone size: NA; V gene: TRBV7-2; CDR3 length: 15; J gene: TRBJ2-7; CDR3 protein: CASSWTSGKTYEQYF; CDR3 DNA: TGTGCCAGCAGCTGGACTAGCGGGAAAACCTACGAGCAGTACTTC
D gene: NA; clone size: NA; V gene: TRBV27; CDR3 length: 15; J gene: TRBJ2-1; CDR3 protein: CASSFGEGAIFEQFF; CDR3 DNA: NA
D gene: TRBD1; clone size: NA; V gene: TRBV4-3; CDR3 length: 15; J gene: TRBJ1-2; CDR3 protein: CASSLGQATNYGYTF; CDR3 DNA: TGCGCCAGCAGCCTAGGACAGGCTACTAACTATGGCTACACCTTC
D gene: NA; clone size: NA; V gene: TRBV13; CDR3 length: 15; J gene: TRBJ2-7; CDR3 protein: CASSLGERPFYEQYF; CDR3 DNA: TGTGCCAGCAGCTTAGGAGAAAGACCGTTCTACGAGCAGTACTTC
D gene: NA; clone size: NA; V gene: TRBV29-1; CDR3 length: 11; J gene: TRBJ2-7; CDR3 protein: CSVENGYEQYF; CDR3 DNA: TGCAGCGTTGAAAACGGTTACGAGCAGTACTTC
D gene: TRBD1; clone size: once; V gene: TRBV5-3; CDR3 length: 14; J gene: TRBJ2-7; CDR3 protein: CATPSADRAYEQYF; CDR3 DNA: TGTGCCACCCCCTCGGCGGACAGGGCCTACGAGCAGTACTTC
D gene: NA; clone size: NA; V gene: TRBV4-2; CDR3 length: 15; J gene: TRBJ2-7; CDR3 protein: CASSHPLEARDEQYF; CDR3 DNA: TGTGCCAGCAGCCATCCACTGGAAGCTCGGGACGAGCAGTACTTC
D gene: NA; clone size: once; V gene: TRBV7-8; CDR3 length: 18; J gene: TRBJ1-5; CDR3 protein: CASSLGYGRGVGDQPQHF; CDR3 DNA: TGTGCCAGCAGCTTAGGATACGGCCGGGGCGTCGGCGATCAGCCCCAGCATTTT
D gene: TRBD2; clone size: NA; V gene: TRBV18; CDR3 length: 15; J gene: TRBJ2-7; CDR3 protein: CASSPVGGSSYEQYF; CDR3 DNA: TGTGCCAGCTCACCAGTCGGGGGGAGCTCCTACGAGCAGTACTTC
D gene: NA; clone size: NA; V gene: TRBV7-8; CDR3 length: 16; J gene: TRBJ1-2; CDR3 protein: CASSPRRGQPNYGYTF; CDR3 DNA: TGTGCCAGCAGCCCCAGGAGGGGCCAACCTAACTATGGCTACACCTTC
D gene: NA; clone size: NA; V gene: TRBV5-5; CDR3 length: 16; J gene: TRBJ2-1; CDR3 protein: CASTWGTLTPNNEQFF; CDR3 DNA: TGTGCCAGCACCTGGGGGACCCTGACCCCTAACAATGAGCAGTTCTTC
D gene: NA; clone size: NA; V gene: TRBV4-3; CDR3 length: 13; J gene: TRBJ2-1; CDR3 protein: CASSQADGGEQFF; CDR3 DNA: TGCGCCAGCAGCCAAGCGGACGGCGGTGAGCAGTTCTTC
D gene: NA; clone size: NA; V gene: TRBV21-1; CDR3 length: 18; J gene: TRBJ1-4; CDR3 protein: CASSKLFLRCRTCEKLFF; CDR3 DNA: TGTGCCAGCAGCAAATTGTTTCTTAGGTGTAGGACGTGTGAAAAACTGTTTTTT
D gene: TRBD1; clone size: NA; V gene: TRBV10-3; CDR3 length: 15; J gene: TRBJ2-3; CDR3 protein: CAISEVTGDTDTQYF; CDR3 DNA: TGTGCCATCAGTGAGGTGACAGGGGACACAGATACGCAGTATTTT
D gene: NA; clone size: once; V gene: TRBV29-1; CDR3 length: 12; J gene: TRBJ2-2; CDR3 protein: CSVSGNSGELFF; CDR3 DNA: TGCAGCGTTTCGGGAAACTCCGGGGAGCTGTTTTTT
D gene: NA; clone size: NA; V gene: TRBV4-3; CDR3 length: 14; J gene: TRBJ1-1; CDR3 protein: CASRAGAANTEAFF; CDR3 DNA: TGCGCCAGCCGGGCGGGGGCGGCGAACACTGAAGCTTTCTTT
D gene: NA; clone size: NA; V gene: TRBV29-1; CDR3 length: 15; J gene: TRBJ1-2; CDR3 protein: CVEKRPSTAARGYTF; CDR3 DNA: TGCGTAGAAAAGCGGCCCTCGACCGCGGCGCGTGGCTACACCTTC
D gene: NA; clone size: NA; V gene: TRBV11-2; CDR3 length: 13; J gene: TRBJ1-2; CDR3 protein: CASAIRDVYGYTF; CDR3 DNA: TGTGCCAGCGCTATCCGGGACGTCTATGGCTACACCTTC
D gene: NA; clone size: NA; V gene: TRBV19; CDR3 length: 16; J gene: TRBJ1-2; CDR3 protein: CASSIASPGPNYGYTF; CDR3 DNA: TGTGCCAGTAGTATAGCATCACCCGGGCCGAACTATGGCTACACCTTC
D gene: NA; clone size: NA; V gene: TRBV7-9; CDR3 length: 11; J gene: TRBJ2-2; CDR3 protein: CASSLGRELFF; CDR3 DNA: TGTGCCAGCAGCTTAGGGCGGGAGCTGTTTTTT
D gene: NA; clone size: NA; V gene: TRBV19; CDR3 length: 14; J gene: TRBJ2-7; CDR3 protein: CASSIGGTTYEQYF; CDR3 DNA: TGTGCCAGTAGTATTGGCGGTACCACCTACGAGCAGTACTTC
D gene: TRBD1; clone size: NA; V gene: TRBV28; CDR3 length: 16; J gene: TRBJ1-1; CDR3 protein: CASISTGEGLYTEAFF; CDR3 DNA: TGTGCCAGCATCTCGACAGGGGAGGGACTATACACTGAAGCTTTCTTT
D gene: NA; clone size: NA; V gene: TRBV10-3; CDR3 length: 14; J gene: TRBJ2-1; CDR3 protein: CAISESGGYNEQFF; CDR3 DNA: TGTGCCATCAGTGAGTCGGGTGGCTACAATGAGCAGTTCTTC
D gene: TRBD2; clone size: NA; V gene: TRBV9; CDR3 length: 17; J gene: TRBJ2-1; CDR3 protein: CASSGLLGGGAYNEQFF; CDR3 DNA: TGTGCCAGCAGCGGGCTGTTGGGCGGGGGAGCCTACAATGAGCAGTTCTTC
D gene: NA; clone size: NA; V gene: TRBV5-1; CDR3 length: 13; J gene: TRBJ1-2; CDR3 protein: CASSLGGRDGYTF; CDR3 DNA: TGCGCCAGCAGCTTGGGGGGCAGGGATGGCTACACCTTC
D gene: TRBD2; clone size: NA; V gene: TRBV11-1; CDR3 length: 15; J gene: TRBJ2-1; CDR3 protein: CASRSSGSFYNEQFF; CDR3 DNA: TGTGCCAGCAGGTCTAGCGGGAGTTTCTACAATGAGCAGTTCTTC
D gene: NA; clone size: NA; V gene: TRBV7-9; CDR3 length: 13; J gene: TRBJ2-5; CDR3 protein: CASSSGGRETQYF; CDR3 DNA: TGTGCCAGCAGCTCCGGGGGGCGAGAGACCCAGTACTTC
D gene: NA; clone size: NA; V gene: TRBV2; CDR3 length: 15; J gene: TRBJ2-7; CDR3 protein: CASKSRQVQLSEQYF; CDR3 DNA: TGTGCCAGCAAGAGTCGACAGGTCCAACTTTCCGAGCAGTACTTC